This T cell receptor beta chain was retrieved from a study of shared clonotypes between healthy human individuals. CDR3 length equals 13 residues. Trimming stripped 5 bases from V and 6 bases from J, with 12 bases between. Germline V gene lookup returns CDR1 LNHNV and CDR2 YYDKDF (reference sequence). As regards this clone: Its antigen is unidentified.

Study outcomes and limitations: Shared clonotypes: about 5% naive CD4, around 3.7% naive CD8, about 2.2% memory CD4, about 0.41% memory CD8. In this cohort, only blood was sampled, and tissue repertoires likely differ.

Replicate PCRs from sorted subsets contained roughly 200 ng DNA, which is 29,000 or so T cell genomes. Produced via immunoSEQ multiplex PCR; TCRdb's table is partial and in-frame only. Of 1,500,000 or so clones in the sample, less than 99% are singletons; the top ten hold around 0.38%. Investigators divided CD4+ cells into CD45RA+ naive and CD45RA-negative memory subsets. V is TRBV15 and J is TRBJ2-3; D unclear. This receptor was taken from a young man in good health. The sample taken for sequencing was naive CD4+ T cells sorted from blood. Subset denoted: CD45RA+ positively selected. The CDR3 sequence is CATSRRIWDTQYF. The CDR3 region has the DNA TGTGCCACCAGCCGACGGATTTGGGATACGCAGTATTTT.